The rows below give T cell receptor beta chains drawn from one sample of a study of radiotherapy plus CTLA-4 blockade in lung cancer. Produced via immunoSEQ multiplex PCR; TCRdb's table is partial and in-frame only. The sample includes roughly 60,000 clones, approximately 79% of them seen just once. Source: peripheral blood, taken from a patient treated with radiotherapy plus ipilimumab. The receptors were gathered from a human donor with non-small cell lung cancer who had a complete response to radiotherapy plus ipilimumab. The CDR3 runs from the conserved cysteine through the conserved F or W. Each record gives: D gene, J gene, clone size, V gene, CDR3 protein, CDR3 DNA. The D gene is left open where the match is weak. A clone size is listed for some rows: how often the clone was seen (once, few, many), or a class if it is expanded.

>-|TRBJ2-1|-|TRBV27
CASSLFRSSYNEQFF
TGTGCCAGCAGTTTATTTCGTAGCTCCTACAATGAGCAGTTCTTC
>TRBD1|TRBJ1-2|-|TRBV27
CASRPQGDYGYTF
TGTGCCAGCAGGCCACAGGGGGACTATGGCTACACCTTC
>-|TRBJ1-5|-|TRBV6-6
CASSRAGNQPQHF
TGTGCCAGCAGCCGAGCGGGAAATCAGCCCCAGCATTTT
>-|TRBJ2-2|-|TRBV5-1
CASSLVLLANTGELFF
TGCGCCAGCAGCTTGGTCCTACTTGCGAACACCGGGGAGCTGTTTTTT
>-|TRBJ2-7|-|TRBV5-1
CASSSRTGRDGYEQYF
TGCGCCAGCAGCTCTCGCACAGGGAGGGACGGCTACGAGCAGTACTTC
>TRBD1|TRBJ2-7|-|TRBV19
CASSSTGRGAYEQYF
TGTGCCAGTAGTTCGACAGGGCGTGGGGCCTACGAGCAGTACTTC
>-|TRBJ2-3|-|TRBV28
CASTLGGPDRGTQYF
TGTGCCAGCACCCTCGGAGGGCCGGACCGAGGGACGCAGTATTTT
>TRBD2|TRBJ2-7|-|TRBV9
CASSVSGGGYEQYF
TGTGCCAGCAGCGTTAGCGGGGGCGGGTACGAGCAGTACTTC
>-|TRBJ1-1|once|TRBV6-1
CASSVSRGTEAFF
TGTGCCAGCAGTGTATCTAGGGGCACTGAAGCTTTCTTT
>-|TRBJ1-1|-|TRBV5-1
CASSPGSSTEAFF
TGCGCCAGCAGCCCAGGGTCCTCCACTGAAGCTTTCTTT
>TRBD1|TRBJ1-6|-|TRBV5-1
CASSGGQNNNSPLHF
TGCGCCAGCAGCGGGGGACAGAATAATAATTCACCCCTCCACTTT
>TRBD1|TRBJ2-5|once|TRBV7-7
CASSEGQGGETQYF
TGTGCCAGCAGCGAGGGACAGGGAGGAGAGACCCAGTACTTC
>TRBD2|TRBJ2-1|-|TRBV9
CASSVATGGGLGGGKNEQFF
TGTGCCAGCAGCGTAGCTACGGGGGGGGGCTTGGGCGGAGGGAAGAATGAGCAGTTCTTC
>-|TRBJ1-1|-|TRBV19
CASSKRAGGSGTEAFF
TGTGCCAGTAGTAAGAGAGCGGGGGGTTCGGGAACTGAAGCTTTCTTT
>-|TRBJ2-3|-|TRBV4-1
CASSQVTVSTDTQYF
TGCGCCAGCAGCCAAGTAACGGTTAGCACAGATACGCAGTATTTT
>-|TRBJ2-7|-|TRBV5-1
CASSKIGVSSYEQYF
TGCGCCAGCAGCAAAATAGGGGTTAGCTCCTACGAGCAGTACTTC
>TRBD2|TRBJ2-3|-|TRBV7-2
CASSSGRWSADTQYF
TGTGCCAGCAGCAGCGGGAGGTGGTCGGCAGATACGCAGTATTTT
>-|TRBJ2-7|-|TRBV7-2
CASSLRTPGAYEQYF
TGTGCCAGCAGCTTACGTACACCAGGGGCCTACGAGCAGTACTTC
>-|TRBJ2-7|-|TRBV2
CASSDGKGYHEQYF
TGTGCCAGCAGTGACGGGAAGGGTTACCACGAGCAGTACTTC
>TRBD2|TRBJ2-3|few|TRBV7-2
CASSPRTSGGTDTQYF
TGTGCCAGCAGCCCGCGGACTAGCGGGGGTACAGATACGCAGTATTTT
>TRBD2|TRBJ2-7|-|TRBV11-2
CASSYPSGSGSYEQYF
TGTGCCAGCAGCTATCCTAGCGGGAGTGGTTCCTACGAGCAGTACTTC
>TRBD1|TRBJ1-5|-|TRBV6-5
CASRKIRDSNQPQHF
TGTGCCAGCAGAAAGATCCGGGACAGTAATCAGCCCCAGCATTTT
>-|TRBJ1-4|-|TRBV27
CATRPVIYGKLFF
TGTGCCACCCGCCCCGTAATCTATGGAAAACTGTTTTTT
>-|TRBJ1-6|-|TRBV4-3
CASSQRAGYNSPLHF
TGCGCCAGCAGCCAACGTGCAGGGTATAATTCCCCCCTCCACTTT
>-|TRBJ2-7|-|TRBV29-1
CSVGQGDEQYF
TGCAGCGTTGGTCAGGGTGACGAGCAGTACTTC
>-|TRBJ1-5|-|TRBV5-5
CASSQGLNQPQHF
TGTGCCAGCAGCCAGGGGCTCAATCAGCCCCAGCATTTT
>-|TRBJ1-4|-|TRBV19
CASSKREGSEKLFF
TGTGCCAGTAGTAAAAGGGAGGGATCGGAAAAACTGTTTTTT
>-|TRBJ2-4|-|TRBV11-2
CASSLVGERAKNIQYF
TGTGCCAGCAGCTTAGTCGGGGAGCGGGCCAAAAACATTCAGTACTTC
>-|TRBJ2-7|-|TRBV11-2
CASSRTRSYEQYF
TGTGCCAGCAGCCGTACCAGGTCCTACGAGCAGTACTTC
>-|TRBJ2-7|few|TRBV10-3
CAISEGPQGLSSYEQYF
TGTGCCATCAGCGAGGGCCCTCAGGGACTCAGCTCCTACGAGCAGTACTTC
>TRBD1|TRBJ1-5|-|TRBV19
CASSRDRDQPQHF
TGTGCCAGTAGTAGGGACAGGGACCAGCCCCAGCATTTT
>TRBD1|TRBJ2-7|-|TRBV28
CASRRGTGTGTYEQYF
TGTGCCAGCAGGCGTGGGACCGGGACAGGGACCTACGAGCAGTACTTC
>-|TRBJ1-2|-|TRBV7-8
CASSRRGVDGYTF
TGTGCCAGCAGCCGGCGGGGCGTAGATGGCTACACCTTC
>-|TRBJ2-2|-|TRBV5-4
CASRLTLNTGELFF
TGTGCCAGCAGACTAACTCTAAACACCGGGGAGCTGTTTTTT
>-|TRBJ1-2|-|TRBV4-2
CASSQPSRNYGYTF
TGTGCCAGCAGCCAACCGTCACGGAACTATGGCTACACCTTC
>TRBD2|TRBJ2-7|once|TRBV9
CASSARDYSYEQYF
TGTGCCAGCAGCGCAAGGGACTACTCCTACGAGCAGTACTTC
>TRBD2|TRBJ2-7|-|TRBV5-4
CASSSGTSGRIYEQYF
TGTGCCAGCAGCAGCGGGACTAGCGGGAGGATTTACGAGCAGTACTTC
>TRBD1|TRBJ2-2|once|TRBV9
CASSVVSTGGGGELFF
TGTGCCAGCAGCGTAGTCTCCACAGGGGGCGGCGGGGAGCTGTTTTTT
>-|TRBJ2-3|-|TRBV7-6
CASSSKGTPPDTQYF
TGTGCCAGCAGCTCAAAAGGGACACCTCCAGATACGCAGTATTTT
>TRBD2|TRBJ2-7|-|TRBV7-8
CASSLAFFETSGGTYEQYF
TGTGCCAGCAGCTTAGCGTTTTTCGAGACTAGCGGGGGGACCTACGAGCAGTACTTC
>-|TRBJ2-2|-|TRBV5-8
CASRGRVPGELFF
TGTGCCAGCAGAGGGAGAGTGCCCGGGGAGCTGTTTTTT
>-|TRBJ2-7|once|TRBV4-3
CASSSRQDGVGEQYF
TGCGCCAGCAGCTCTCGACAGGACGGGGTCGGCGAGCAGTACTTC
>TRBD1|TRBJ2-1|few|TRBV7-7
CASSLGGQNNEQFF
TGTGCTAGCAGCCTAGGGGGACAGAACAATGAGCAGTTCTTC
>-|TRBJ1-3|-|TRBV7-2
CASSLARQGNTIYF
TGTGCCAGCAGCTTAGCGAGACAGGGAAACACCATATATTTT
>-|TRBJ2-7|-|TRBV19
CASSRPTPSYEQYF
TGTGCCAGTAGTAGGCCGACACCATCCTACGAGCAGTACTTC
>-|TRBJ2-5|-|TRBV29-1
CSVERGQVESQYF
TGCAGCGTTGAAAGGGGACAAGTAGAGTCCCAGTACTTC
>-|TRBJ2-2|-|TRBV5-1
CASSLRTGGIRELFF
TGCGCCAGCAGCTTGAGAACAGGTGGTATCAGGGAGCTGTTTTTT
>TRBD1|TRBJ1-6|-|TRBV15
CATSRGGRGNSPLHF
TGTGCCACCAGCAGAGGTGGCAGGGGGAATTCACCCCTCCACTTT
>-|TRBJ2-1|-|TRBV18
CASSPPSRVRSNEQFF
TGTGCCAGCTCACCACCGAGCAGGGTAAGGTCCAATGAGCAGTTCTTC
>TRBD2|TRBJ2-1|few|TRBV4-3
CASSQAPGLAREQFF
TGCGCCAGCAGCCAAGCGCCCGGACTAGCTCGTGAGCAGTTCTTC
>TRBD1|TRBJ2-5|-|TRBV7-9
CASSLGVTGGETQYF
TGTGCCAGCAGCTTGGGAGTAACAGGGGGGGAGACCCAGTACTTC
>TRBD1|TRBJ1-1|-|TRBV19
CASSIQGAWGTEAFF
TGTGCCAGTAGTATACAGGGGGCTTGGGGCACTGAAGCTTTCTTT
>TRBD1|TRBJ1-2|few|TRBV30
CARGTGRGGYTF
TGTGCCAGAGGGACAGGCCGGGGTGGCTACACCTTC